The sequence of this T cell receptor beta chain was determined in a study of T cell responses to AZD1222 COVID-19 vaccine. Generated by immunoSEQ multiplex PCR, the TCRdb table keeps only in-frame clones and is missing some. The sample consists of roughly 120,000 clones, approximately 85% of them appearing once. The CDR3 sequence is 17 residues long. CDR1 is SEHNR and CDR2 is FQNEAQ in the germline V gene (reference sequence). The V and J ends lost 5 bases and 1 base, in that order; junction bases with no gene match: 10. Pooling covered second doses at about 4 or about 12 weeks. A single count supports this clone. Its antigen is undetermined. Notes on the study in general: Repertoire samples came only from after the peak T cell response. Nearly half of spike-specific TCRs reportedly target variant regions that are unmutated in the B.1.351 and B.1.1.7 variants.

The sequence was collected from an adult who received the AZD1222 COVID-19 vaccine. The V and J genes are TRBV7-9 and TRBJ1-3; 8 bases line up with TRBD1. Sequenced material: peripheral blood, taken 28 days after the second AZD1222 dose. The CDR3 region is CASSLRGTGKSGNTIYF. The CDR3 coding sequence is TGTGCCAGCAGCCTGAGAGGGACAGGCAAATCTGGAAACACCATATATTTT. Full variable domain (rest looked up from reference TRBV7-9 and TRBJ1-3): DTGVSQNPRHKITKRGQNVTFRCDPISEHNRLYWYRQTLGQGPEFLTYFQNEAQLEKSRLLSDRFSAERPKGSFSTLEIQRTEQGDSAMYLCASSLRGTGKSGNTIYFGEGSWLTVV.